The 8 T cell receptor beta chains below were found in one sample sequenced in a study of blood T cell repertoires in COVID-19. Sequencing was performed with immunoSEQ multiplex PCR; in TCRdb, only in-frame clones are kept and a portion is missing. The repertoire includes about 130,000 clones, 79% of them detected once, and roughly 4.9% sits in the top ten. What was sequenced was peripheral blood. Every receptor here comes from a woman aged 70-85 years with COVID-19, enrolled during active disease.

The rearrangement uses TRBV7-2 and TRBJ1-1; a possible D gene is TRBD1 (5 bases). CDR1 and CDR2 (germline): SGHTA, FQGNSA. V was clipped by 6 bases and J by 0 bases, with 11 bases between them. CDR3 length: 14 residues. The CDR3: CASRRTLMNTEAFF. As DNA, the CDR3 is TGTGCCAGCAGAAGGACACTGATGAACACTGAAGCTTTCTTT.

This rearrangement joins TRBV10-2 to TRBJ1-5, with D unclear. The CDR3 is 13 residues long. The V gene's germline CDR1 is WSHSY and CDR2 SAAADI. V lost 1 base to trimming and J lost 2 bases, with 3 bases between them. The CDR3 sequence: CASSEFGNQPQHF. The DNA for the CDR3 is TGCGCCAGCAGTGAGTTCGGCAATCAGCCCCAGCATTTT.

The chain combines TRBV3-1 (or the pseudogene TRBV3-2) with TRBJ1-4; D is uncertain. V lost 1 base, J lost 7 bases, and 10 bases lay in between. The CDR3 sequence is 14 residues long. The germline V gene has CDR1 LGHDT and CDR2 YNNKEL (reference sequence). CDR3 bases: TGTGCCAGCAGCCAAGTTCCTTTATTTGAAAAACTGTTTTTT. It yields the protein CASSQVPLFEKLFF.

The V and J genes are TRBV6-5 and TRBJ1-1; 7 nucleotides line up with TRBD1. The CDR3 has 14 residues. CDR1 and CDR2 (germline): MNHEY, SVGAGI. Trimming at V came to 5 bases and at J to 2 bases, leaving 5 bases not matched to a gene. CDR3 coding DNA: TGTGCCAGCAGTCCCCGGACAGGTAACACTGAAGCTTTCTTT. Amino acid sequence: CASSPRTGNTEAFF.

This chain links TRBV19 with TRBJ2-1, with TRBD2 identical over 12 bases. The CDR3 is 16 residues long. Germline loops: CDR1 LNHDA, CDR2 SQIVND (reference sequence). The trim removed 3 bases at V and 6 bases at J, leaving 6 bases unmatched. The CDR3, as DNA: TGTGCCAGTAGTATTAGGCCTAGCGGGGGGGCCAATGAGCAGTTCTTC. As protein: CASSIRPSGGANEQFF. The full variable domain, rest sourced from reference TRBV19 and TRBJ2-1, is DGGITQSPKYLFRKEGQNVTLSCEQNLNHDAMYWYRQDPGQGLRLIYYSQIVNDFQKGDIAEGYSVSREKKESFPLTVTSAQKNPTAFYLCASSIRPSGGANEQFFGPGTRLTVL.

The CDR3 is CSASSDREDYGYTF. The DNA of the CDR3 is TGCAGTGCTAGTTCGGACAGGGAAGACTATGGCTACACCTTC. The rearrangement links TRBV20-1 to TRBJ1-2; 8 bases are shared with TRBD1. With 3 bases clipped from V and 3 bases from J, the junction kept 6 bases outside the gene matches. CDR1 and CDR2 (germline): DFQATT, SNEGSKA (reference sequence). The CDR3 totals 14 residues.

The V gene is TRBV28, the J gene TRBJ1-1; no clear D. Per germline, CDR1 MDHEN and CDR2 SYDVKM. There are 14 residues in the CDR3. The V and J ends lost 3 bases and 3 bases respectively, with 11 bases between them. CDR3 nucleotides: TGTGCCAGCAGTTTCCTCGGGGTGGACACTGAAGCTTTCTTT. It specifies CASSFLGVDTEAFF.

This clone was observed a few times. This chain uses TRBV28 with TRBJ1-5; 11 bases agree with TRBD1. V lost 4 bases to trimming and J lost 4 bases; unmatched junction nucleotides: 12. Germline CDR1 and CDR2: MDHEN and SYDVKM. The CDR3 is 18 amino acids. The CDR3 loop is CASSWVPTGTGGNQPQHF. DNA of the CDR3: TGTGCCAGCAGTTGGGTTCCGACCGGGACAGGGGGAAATCAGCCCCAGCATTTT.